The 4 T cell receptor beta chains in this list originate from one sample, sequenced in a study of shared clonotypes between healthy human individuals. CD45RO-negative, CCR7-positively selected cells formed the naive CD8 fraction, excluding terminally differentiated effector memory CD45RA+ cells. The protocol was immunoSEQ multiplex PCR, while the TCRdb copy is restricted to in-frame clones and leaves out a portion. Among roughly 810,000 clones listed, around 96% were seen once. Sequencing used naive CD8+ T cells sorted from blood. The receptors here all came from a man aged 25 to 45 in good health.

This clone occurred once. This chain joins TRBV5-6 and TRBJ2-7; possible D gene TRBD1, 5 bases. V was cut by 4 bases and J by 2 bases, with 13 bases left in between. This CDR3 is 14 amino acids long. The V gene's germline CDR1 is SGHDT and CDR2 YYEEEE. Here the CDR3 DNA reads TGTGCCAGCAGCCAGACAGAGAAAACCTACGAGCAGTACTTC. Translation: CASSQTEKTYEQYF.

This chain links TRBV28 with TRBJ2-2; D not certain. CDR3 length: 16 residues. From germline, CDR1 is MDHEN and CDR2 SYDVKM. Trimming shortened V by 5 bases and J by 0 bases, and 13 bases separated the two germline ends. CDR3 protein: CASSPRAATNTGELFF. The CDR3 bases are TGTGCCAGCAGTCCCCGGGCGGCCACGAACACCGGGGAGCTGTTTTTT.

The table lists this clone with a count of one. The genes are TRBV7-2 and TRBJ2-1; 8 bases are a match to TRBD2. This CDR3 comprises 15 residues. The germline CDR1 and CDR2 sequences are SGHTA and FQGNSA. Trimming removed 4 bases from V and 4 bases from J; junction bases left unmatched: 6. The CDR3 loop reads CASSSRLAPYNEQFF. The CDR3 coding sequence is TGTGCCAGCAGCTCGAGACTAGCGCCTTACAATGAGCAGTTCTTC. The variable domain in full, with the rest retrieved from reference TRBV7-2 and TRBJ2-1, is GAGVSQSPSNKVTEKGKDVELRCDPISGHTALYWYRQSLGQGLEFLIYFQGNSAPDKSGLPSDRFSAERTGGSVSTLTIQRTQQEDSAVYLCASSSRLAPYNEQFFGPGTRLTVL.

J is TRBJ2-7 and V is TRBV28; perhaps TRBD1 as D (5 bases). The CDR3 runs to 16 residues. The germline V gene has CDR1 MDHEN and CDR2 SYDVKM. The V and J ends lost 1 base and 4 bases respectively, with 17 bases between them. Here the CDR3 reads CASSLSVQGGRYEQYF. CDR3 coding DNA: TGTGCCAGCAGTTTATCAGTGCAGGGTGGGCGGTACGAGCAGTACTTC.